This T cell receptor beta chain originates from a study of technical replicates of blood from a handful of donors. Profiled with immunoSEQ multiplex PCR; TCRdb holds only in-frame clones, not every one. The data hold 80,000 to 100,000 clones, with about 95% observed a single time. The CDR3 is made up of 13 amino acids. V was pared by 5 bases and J by 4 bases, with 9 bases between. CDR1 and CDR2 from the germline V gene are MDHEN and SYDVKM. This clone was recorded once. The V and J genes are TRBV28 and TRBJ1-5; D uncertain. The sequence came from a human donor in good health. The sequenced material came from T cells isolated from PBMCs. The CDR3 spells CASSSAPNQPQHF. In DNA, the CDR3 is TGTGCCAGCAGTAGCGCTCCTAATCAGCCCCAGCATTTT.